These T cell receptor beta chains were read from a single sample in a study of blood T cells in healthy people across ages. Each CDR3 protein is one row after TCRdb ran MiXCR on the 5' RACE reads. The sample has about 580,000 distinct CDR3 sequences, around 48% seen once. Sequencing was performed on blood. Every receptor here comes from a man older than 75 in good health. The CDR3 runs from the conserved cysteine through the conserved F or W. The D gene is left open where the match is weak. Some rows mark clone size as missing; the rest say once, few, many or name a class of expanded clone.

v_call	j_call	d_call	clone_size	cdr3_nt	cdr3_aa
TRBV3-1	TRBJ2-1	TRBD2	-	TGTGCCAGCAGCCCCTCCCTGGAGGTGCCAGCGGGGGGAATCAATGAGCAGTTCTTC	CASSPSLEVPAGGINEQFF
TRBV5-1	TRBJ1-1	-	-	TGCGCCAGCAGTCCCCACGCGCGGGGCACTGAAGCTTTCTTT	CASSPHARGTEAFF
TRBV27	TRBJ2-4	TRBD1	-	TGTGCCAGCAGTACGACAGGGGTTGGGATAGCCAAAAACATTCAGTACTTC	CASSTTGVGIAKNIQYF
TRBV20-1	TRBJ1-4	TRBD1	few	TGCAGTGCGCCGATGACAGGGTCTAATGAAAAACTGTTTTTT	CSAPMTGSNEKLFF
TRBV4-2	TRBJ2-3	TRBD1	-	TGTGCCAGCAGCCAGGAAATACAGGGGGCTGGTGCAGATACGCAGTATTTT	CASSQEIQGAGADTQYF
TRBV6-5	TRBJ2-7	-	many	TGTGCCAGCAGTCGAAAAAGGGATAACTACGAGCAGTACTTC	CASSRKRDNYEQYF
TRBV6-1	TRBJ1-1	-	-	TGTGCCAGCAGTGAAGACAGCTTAAGGGGGACTGAAGCTTTCTTT	CASSEDSLRGTEAFF
TRBV29-1	TRBJ2-1	TRBD1	many	TGCAGCGTTGAAGATGGGAGACAGGGCGATGAGCAGTTCTTC	CSVEDGRQGDEQFF
TRBV12-3/TRBV12-4	TRBJ2-1	TRBD1	few	TGTGCCAGCAGTCCCCTGAGGGGGCGCGGGAATGAGCAGTTCTTC	CASSPLRGRGNEQFF
TRBV6-2/TRBV6-3	TRBJ2-1	TRBD2	-	TGTGCCAGCAGTTCGGGGATAGCGGGGGATGTCGACAATGAGCAGTTCTTC	CASSSGIAGDVDNEQFF
TRBV6-2/TRBV6-3	TRBJ2-7	TRBD1	few	TGTGCCAGCAGTTACCACACTGGACAGGGGGTCGGGTACGAGCAGTACTTC	CASSYHTGQGVGYEQYF
TRBV12-3/TRBV12-4	TRBJ1-1	-	-	TGTGCCAGCAGTAGAATGACAGCTATGAACACTGAAGCTTTCTTT	CASSRMTAMNTEAFF
TRBV3-1	TRBJ1-6	-	-	TGTGCCAGCAGCCGGCCAGGGAATTCACCCCTCCACTTT	CASSRPGNSPLHF
TRBV27	TRBJ2-1	TRBD2	once	TGTGCCAGCAATTCCTCTAGCGGACCGTGGAATGAGCAGTTCTTC	CASNSSSGPWNEQFF
TRBV24-1	TRBJ2-1	TRBD1	-	TGTGCCACCAGTGATCAGCAACAGGGGAATGAGCAGTTCTTC	CATSDQQQGNEQFF
TRBV4-2	TRBJ1-1	TRBD1	-	TGTGCCAGCAGCCAACACAGGGGGCTCAACACTGAAGCTTTCTTT	CASSQHRGLNTEAFF
TRBV18	TRBJ2-1	TRBD1	-	TGTGCCAGCTCACTCGCCGGGACAGGAGACACAATGAGACAGTTCTTC	CASSLAGTGDTMRQFF
TRBV20-1	TRBJ2-1	-	few	TGCAGTGCTAGAGATGGGGCAGCTAATGAGCAGTTCTTC	CSARDGAANEQFF
TRBV15	TRBJ1-1	-	-	TGTGCCACCAGCGGGGGTGGAGGGGCAGTCACTGAAGCTTTCTTT	CATSGGGGAVTEAFF
TRBV12-3/TRBV12-4	TRBJ2-1	-	-	TGTGCCAGCAGCCACCGTGAGGCCTTATTGGATGAGCAGTTCTTC	CASSHREALLDEQFF
TRBV7-9	TRBJ2-4	TRBD1	-	TGTGCCAGCAGCTTAGGGACAGGGCTTGACAAAAACATTCAGTACTTC	CASSLGTGLDKNIQYF
TRBV5-1	TRBJ2-1	TRBD1	-	TGCGCCAGCAGTCCACGTGAAGGGGGCGGATACAATGAGCAGTTCTTC	CASSPREGGGYNEQFF